The T cell receptor beta chain under discussion was sequenced for a study of identical twins. The study, taken as a whole, reports: Cross-sectional statistical analysis was relied on for the conclusions, without the same donors being followed. Cord blood beta clonotypes present at high abundance carried fewer insertions; no such pattern appeared in memory repertoires. Low generation probability was overrepresented in out-of-frame alpha sequences shared by twins.

This clonotype was counted many times. Antigen specificity is unknown. Trimming removed 0 bases from V and 0 bases from J; junction bases left unmatched: 8. Germline V lookup: CDR1 SGHRS, CDR2 YFSETQ. The CDR3 spans 17 residues. TCRdb reprocessed the 5' RACE reads with MiXCR, giving one entry per CDR3 protein. The data hold a few hundred thousand distinct CDR3 sequences, with 9.6% observed a single time. The sample was also reused in another study, on yellow fever vaccine responses in identical twins.

Sequencing was carried out using PBMCs. The chain links TRBV5-1 to TRBJ2-7; 8 positions agree with TRBD1. This receptor was taken from a woman under 30 in good health. The CDR3 nucleotides read TGCGCCAGCAGCTTGGATCGCAGGGGGCAGAGCTCCTACGAGCAGTACTTC. Encoded protein: CASSLDRRGQSSYEQYF. The full variable domain, completed using reference TRBV5-1 and TRBJ2-7, is KAGVTQTPRYLIKTRGQQVTLSCSPISGHRSVSWYQQTPGQGLQFLFEYFSETQRNKGNFPGRFSGRQFSNSRSEMNVSTLELGDSALYLCASSLDRRGQSSYEQYFGPGTRLTVT.